This entry is about one TCR beta chain. What it recognizes is unknown. The source of the sample is a study of beta chain features in type 1 diabetes. Study context: No patient-donor differences in age, gender, total cells or subset yield. Study outcomes and limitations: VDJ junctions from type 1 diabetes patients carried fewer insertions and larger deletions.

V was clipped by 0 bases and J by 5 bases; unmatched bases: 6. The germline V gene encodes CDR1 LNHDA and CDR2 SQIVND (reference sequence). The CDR3 covers 15 residues. The collection from each donor was one heparinised blood draw averaging roughly 0.11 L. The investigators reverse transcribed all of the isolated RNA, so they sequenced expressed TCRB transcripts. An average of approximately 4 million reads was obtained for naive, central memory and regulatory T cell samples. TCRdb keeps only in-frame clones here, not all; method: immunoSEQ multiplex PCR. The top ten hold 0.05% to 0.065% of the sample, which has 450,000 to 550,000 clones, approximately 28% seen once.

The receptor comes from a man between 18 and 29 years old in good health. Material for sequencing was naive CD4+ T cells from blood. The chain recombines TRBV19 with TRBJ2-7; TRBD1 agrees at 8 bases. CDR3 nucleotides: TGTGCCAGTAGTATAGAGCCGACAGGGGAGGACGAGCAGTACTTC. The encoded protein is CASSIEPTGEDEQYF.